This entry is about one T cell receptor (beta chain). Its antigen is unidentified. The PCR had 60 Vbeta and 13 Jbeta primers. TCRdb keeps only in-frame clones here, not all; method: immunoSEQ multiplex PCR. Among approximately 110,000 clones listed, 74% were seen once. This sample was taken from a study of cytomegalovirus exposure and HLA in healthy donors. Findings and limits, study-wide: Later analysis showed TCR association rates varying by HLA locus, highest for DRB1 and lowest for HLA-C. Looking again later, the authors saw that most CMV-associated TCR beta chains seemed HLA-restricted.

The CDR3 contains 15 residues. Looked up from germline, CDR1 is SGHRS and CDR2 is YFSETQ. The sequencing input was PBMCs. The V and J genes are TRBV5-1 and TRBJ2-5; 7 bases align to TRBD1. The assigned J gene may be wrong: the sequence end matches TRBJ2-7 better. The TCR sequence derives from a woman in her 50s in good health and CMV-seropositive. This chain's CDR3 is CASSLESGGTYEQYF. As DNA, the CDR3 is TGCGCCAGCAGCTTGGAGTCAGGGGGAACCTACGAGCAGTACTTC.